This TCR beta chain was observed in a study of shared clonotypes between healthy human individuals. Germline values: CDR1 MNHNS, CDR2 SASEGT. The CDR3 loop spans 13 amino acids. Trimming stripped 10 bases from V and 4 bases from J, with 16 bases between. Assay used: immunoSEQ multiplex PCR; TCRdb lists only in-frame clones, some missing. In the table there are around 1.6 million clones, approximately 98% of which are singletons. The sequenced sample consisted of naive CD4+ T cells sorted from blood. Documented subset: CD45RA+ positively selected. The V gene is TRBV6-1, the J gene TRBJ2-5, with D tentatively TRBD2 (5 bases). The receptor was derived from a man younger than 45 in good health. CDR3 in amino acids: CATGSSSRETQYF. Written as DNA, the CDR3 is TGTGCCACTGGATCTTCTAGCCGAGAGACCCAGTACTTC.